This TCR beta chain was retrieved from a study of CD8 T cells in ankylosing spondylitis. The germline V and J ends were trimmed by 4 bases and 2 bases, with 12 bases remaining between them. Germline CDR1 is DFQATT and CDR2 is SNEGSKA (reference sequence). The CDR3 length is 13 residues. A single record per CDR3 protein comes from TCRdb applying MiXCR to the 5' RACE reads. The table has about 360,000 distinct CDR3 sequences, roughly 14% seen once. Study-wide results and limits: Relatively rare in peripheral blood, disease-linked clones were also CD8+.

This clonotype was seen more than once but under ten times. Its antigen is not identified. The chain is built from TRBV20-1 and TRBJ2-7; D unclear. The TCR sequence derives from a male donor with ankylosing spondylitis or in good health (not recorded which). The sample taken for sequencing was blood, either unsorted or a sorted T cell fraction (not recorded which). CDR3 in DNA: TGCAGTGCTACCAGCCCCGGTCCCTACGAGCAGTACTTC. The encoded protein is CSATSPGPYEQYF.